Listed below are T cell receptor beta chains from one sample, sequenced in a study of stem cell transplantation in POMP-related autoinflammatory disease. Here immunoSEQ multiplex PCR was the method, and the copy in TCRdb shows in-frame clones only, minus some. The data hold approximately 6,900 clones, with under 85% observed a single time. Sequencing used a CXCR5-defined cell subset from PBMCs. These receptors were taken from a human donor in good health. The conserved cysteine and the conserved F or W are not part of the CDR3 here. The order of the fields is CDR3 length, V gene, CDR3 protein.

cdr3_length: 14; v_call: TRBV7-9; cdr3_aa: ASSLVGGLAMNEQF
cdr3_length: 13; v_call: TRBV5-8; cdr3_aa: ASSLWRGPMSGAF
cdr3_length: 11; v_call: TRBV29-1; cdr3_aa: SVDAGSTDTQY
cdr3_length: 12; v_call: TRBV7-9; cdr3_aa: ASRTGGGAETQY
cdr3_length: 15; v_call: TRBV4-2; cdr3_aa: ASSQGGVLRGGYGYT
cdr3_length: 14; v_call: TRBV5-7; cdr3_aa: ASSPEGGQHTGELF
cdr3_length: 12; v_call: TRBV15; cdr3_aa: ATSRVGGFYEQY
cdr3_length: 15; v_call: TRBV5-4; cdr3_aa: ASSLPSGPGTRKTQY
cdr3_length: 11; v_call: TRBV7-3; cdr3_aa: ASSRTSEETQY
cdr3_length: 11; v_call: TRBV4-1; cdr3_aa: ASSQESGNTIY
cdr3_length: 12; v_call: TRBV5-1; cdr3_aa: ASSLEVVKETQY
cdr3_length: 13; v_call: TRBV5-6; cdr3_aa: ASSLATGRVAGYT
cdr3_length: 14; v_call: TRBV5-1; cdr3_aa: ASSPFPGTVNQPQH
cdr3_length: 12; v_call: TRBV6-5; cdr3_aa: ASSYSGTSGGYT
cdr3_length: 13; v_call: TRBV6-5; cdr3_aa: ASSPGLAGLDTQY
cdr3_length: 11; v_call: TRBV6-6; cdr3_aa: ASRTTRGTEAF
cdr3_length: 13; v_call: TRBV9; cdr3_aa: ASSELAGMYNEQF
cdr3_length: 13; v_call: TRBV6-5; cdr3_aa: ASSWAGQTNSPLH
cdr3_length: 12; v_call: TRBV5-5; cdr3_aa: ASSSLSSDYGYT
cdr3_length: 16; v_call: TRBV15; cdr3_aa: ATSRDLGRHPADYGYT
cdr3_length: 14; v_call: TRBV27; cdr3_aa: ASCSQGPRNTGELF
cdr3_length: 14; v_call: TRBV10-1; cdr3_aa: ASTGRQSYSNQPQH
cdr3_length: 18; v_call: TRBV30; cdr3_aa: AWSWRLDSQDFLGTGELF
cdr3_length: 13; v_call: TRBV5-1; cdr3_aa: ASRKTGTKNTEAF
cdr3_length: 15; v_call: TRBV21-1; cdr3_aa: ASFTSGGLETNNEQF
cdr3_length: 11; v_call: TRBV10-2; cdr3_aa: ASAGQQNTEAF
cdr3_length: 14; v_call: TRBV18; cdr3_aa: ASSPSPGTGANVLT
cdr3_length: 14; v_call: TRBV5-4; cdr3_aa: ASSHRGGGTDQPQH
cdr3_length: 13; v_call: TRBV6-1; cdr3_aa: ASSDNRAPNQPQH
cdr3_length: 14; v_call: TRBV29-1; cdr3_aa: SGWGLAGFKSYEQY
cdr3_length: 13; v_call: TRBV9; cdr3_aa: ASSAPGLASNEQF
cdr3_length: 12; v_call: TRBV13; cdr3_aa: ASSSPTANTEAF
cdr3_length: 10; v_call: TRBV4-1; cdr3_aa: ASSRGVWELF
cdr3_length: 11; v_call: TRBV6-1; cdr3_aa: ASSPGWDTEAF
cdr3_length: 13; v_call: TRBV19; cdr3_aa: ASSIGGLSGEKLF
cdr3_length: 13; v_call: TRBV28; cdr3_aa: ASSRATTNTYGYT
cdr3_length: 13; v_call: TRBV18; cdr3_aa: ASSPRTSQTDEQY
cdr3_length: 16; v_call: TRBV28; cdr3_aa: ASRVLLSRGQGTGELF
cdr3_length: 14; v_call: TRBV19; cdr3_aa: ASSPGLAGGLDTQY
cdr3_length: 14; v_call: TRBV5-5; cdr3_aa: ASSSRGTGGSYEQY
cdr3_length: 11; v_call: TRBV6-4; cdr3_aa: ASSEDWNTEAF
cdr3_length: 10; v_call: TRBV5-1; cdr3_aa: ASGQSYNEQF
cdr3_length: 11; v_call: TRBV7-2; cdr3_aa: ASSSSSDYEQY
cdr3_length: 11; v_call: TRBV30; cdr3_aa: AWSAGGNQPQH
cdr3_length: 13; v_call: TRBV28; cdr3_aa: ASRIQSSGANVLT
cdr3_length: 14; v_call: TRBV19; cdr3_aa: ASSIGQSSYNSPLH
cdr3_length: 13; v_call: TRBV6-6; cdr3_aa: ASSRDPGGGQPQH
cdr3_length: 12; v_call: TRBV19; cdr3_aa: ASRKVFQGGTQY
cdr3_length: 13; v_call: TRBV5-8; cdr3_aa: ASTGGPGPADEQY
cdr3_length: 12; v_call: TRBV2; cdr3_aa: ASSDTDRAGSYT
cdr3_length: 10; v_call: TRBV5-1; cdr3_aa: ASSAGQTAQY
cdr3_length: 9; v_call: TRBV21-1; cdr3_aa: ASSKNDIQY
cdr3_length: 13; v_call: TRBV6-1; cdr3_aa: ASSVGTGLSYEQY
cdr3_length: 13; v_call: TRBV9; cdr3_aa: ASSVEGLTNEKLF
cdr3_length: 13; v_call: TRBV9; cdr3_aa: ASSVGAGGPNEQF
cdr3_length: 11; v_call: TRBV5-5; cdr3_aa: ASSFQENQPQH
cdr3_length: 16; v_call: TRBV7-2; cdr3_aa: ASSSGTSLRDSAYEQY